The sequence of this T cell receptor beta chain was determined in a study of long-term antiretroviral therapy in people with HIV. Study findings and constraints: Within the repertoire, clones expanded before ART were dominant at all time points. Investigators report no available data on ART adherence, viral resistance or therapy changes.

Before they underwent DNA extraction, samples held roughly 0.95-11 million cryopreserved PBMC. Sequencing relied on immunoSEQ assay v3.0, run at survey level. About 35,000-55,000 T-cell genomes per sample were the sequencing target. Profiling relied on immunoSEQ multiplex PCR, and the TCRdb table lists in-frame clones only, not all of them. The repertoire holds 25,000 to 35,000 clones, with approximately 83% as singletons. To note about this clone: Its cognate antigen is unknown.

The CDR3 has 14 amino acids. The V end lost 0 bases, the J end lost 6 bases, and 9 bases lay between the germline ends. In germline, CDR1 is MNHEY, CDR2 SMNVEV (reference sequence). Here the sequenced sample was unsorted PBMCs, taken 0.8 years before starting antiretroviral therapy. The receptor was derived from a man aged 18 to 30 with HIV. The chain couples TRBV27 to TRBJ2-1; possibly TRBD1 for D (6 bases). CDR3 region: CASSLSIQGNEQFF. The CDR3 nucleotides are TGTGCCAGCAGTTTATCGATACAGGGCAATGAGCAGTTCTTC.